A single sample is the source of the 17 T cell receptor beta chains below, sequenced in a study of response to subunit inactivated influenza vaccine. TCRdb analysed the RT-PCR reads with MiXCR anew, one entry per CDR3 protein. Of 500,000 to 550,000 distinct CDR3 sequences listed, approximately 6.9% are singletons. The material was PBMCs from blood, obtained about 24 months after vaccination. The receptors originated from a man aged 50-75 years who received an inactivated influenza vaccine.

This chain connects TRBV28 to TRBJ1-4; no clear D gene. Deletions cut 3 bases from V and 7 bases from J, with 6 bases between. The CDR3 sequence is 12 residues long. CDR1 is MDHEN, CDR2 SYDVKM, per germline. In DNA, the CDR3 is TGTGCCAGCAGTTTTGAGCCTGAAAAACTGTTTTTT. This sequence encodes CASSFEPEKLFF.

This rearrangement joins TRBV29-1 to TRBJ2-5; the match to TRBD1 covers 8 bases. The trim removed 5 bases at V and 4 bases at J, leaving 6 bases unmatched. Germline values: CDR1 SQVTM, CDR2 ANQGSEA. The CDR3 is 13 amino acids. CDR3: CSVMPGGGETQYF. DNA of the CDR3: TGCAGCGTTATGCCAGGGGGCGGAGAGACCCAGTACTTC. The full variable domain, completed using reference TRBV29-1 and TRBJ2-5, is SAVISQKPSRDICQRGTSLTIQCQVDSQVTMMFWYRQQPGQSLTLIATANQGSEATYESGFVIDKFPISRPNLTFSTLTVSNMSPEDSSIYLCSVMPGGGETQYFGPGTRLLVL.

This rearrangement joins TRBV5-6 to TRBJ2-3, with D possibly being TRBD1 (6 bases). The CDR3 extends over 17 amino acids. From germline, CDR1 is SGHDT and CDR2 YYEEEE. V lost 0 bases and J 4 bases, leaving 18 bases between the germline ends. CDR3 nucleotides: TGTGCCAGCAGCTTGGGCAGGGACAACGACTTCGCAGATACGCAGTATTTT. Translated, it gives CASSLGRDNDFADTQYF.

This clonotype has at least ten counts. This sequence joins TRBV12-3 or TRBV12-4 and TRBJ2-7; 7 nucleotides agree with TRBD1. Trimming cost V 0 bases and J 3 bases; bases outside gene matches: 2. The CDR3 is 14 residues long. CDR3 residues: CASSLANRGYEQYF. CDR3 bases: TGTGCCAGCAGTTTAGCGAACAGGGGCTACGAGCAGTACTTC.

The chain employs TRBV3-1 and TRBJ1-6; D is uncertain. The CDR3 is 17 amino acids. Trimming left V 1 base short and J 6 bases short, with 16 bases between. Per germline, CDR1 LGHDT and CDR2 YNNKEL (reference sequence). The DNA of the CDR3 is TGTGCCAGCAGCCAAGTAACCCCGGCCAGCGGTAATTCACCCCTCCACTTT. Encoded protein: CASSQVTPASGNSPLHF.

The chain joins TRBV14 to TRBJ2-1, with D tentatively TRBD2 (6 bases). Germline lookup yields CDR1 SGHDN and CDR2 FVKESK. The CDR3 consists of 17 residues. V was trimmed by 4 bases and J by 7 bases, leaving 23 bases between them. DNA for the CDR3: TGTGCCAGCAGCCTCGACCGGGGGACTGCTATTGGAAATGAGCAGTTCTTC. Protein product: CASSLDRGTAIGNEQFF.

The chain uses TRBV20-1 and TRBJ2-7; 9 nucleotides agree with TRBD2. V lost 0 bases and J lost 5; bases outside the gene matches: 8. Germline CDR1 reads DFQATT; CDR2 reads SNEGSKA (reference sequence). There are 15 residues in the CDR3. CDR3 sequence: CSARDLAGGPHEQYF. The DNA for the CDR3 is TGCAGTGCTAGAGATCTGGCGGGAGGGCCCCACGAGCAGTACTTC.

The chain links TRBV11-1 to TRBJ1-1; possible D gene TRBD1, 5 bases. Trimming left V 8 bases short and J 1 base short, with 20 bases between. Germline V lookup: CDR1 SGHAT, CDR2 FQDESV (reference sequence). The CDR3 contains 16 residues. The chain's CDR3 is CASGDRLQASNTEAFF. CDR3 sequence (DNA): TGTGCCAGCGGGGATAGGCTACAGGCTTCGAACACTGAAGCTTTCTTT.

The CDR3, as DNA: TGTGCCAGCAGCTTAGGGGCAGGGGCCGACGAGCAGTACTTC. Translating gives CASSLGAGADEQYF. The gene calls are TRBV7-2 and TRBJ2-7; weak D call: TRBD1 (6 bases). CDR1 SGHTA and CDR2 FQGNSA come from the germline V gene. CDR3 size: 14 residues. V gave up 1 base and J gave up 5 bases, with 12 bases separating them. The whole variable domain, filled in from reference TRBV7-2 and TRBJ2-7, reads GAGVSQSPSNKVTEKGKDVELRCDPISGHTALYWYRQSLGQGLEFLIYFQGNSAPDKSGLPSDRFSAERTGGSVSTLTIQRTQQEDSAVYLCASSLGAGADEQYFGPGTRLTVT.

This clonotype was detected a few times. The chain combines TRBV19 with TRBJ1-4, with a weak D call TRBD1 (5 bases). V was cut by 6 bases and J by 6 bases, with 14 bases left in between. The CDR3 extends over 14 amino acids. CDR1 LNHDA and CDR2 SQIVND come from the germline V gene (reference sequence). The CDR3 sequence is CASRITGLHEKLFF. The CDR3 region has the DNA TGTGCCAGTAGGATAACAGGTCTTCATGAAAAACTGTTTTTT.

Many counts were recorded for this clonotype. This chain connects TRBV18 to TRBJ2-5, with 9 bases matching TRBD2. The CDR3 contains 14 residues. J gave up 4 bases and V 4 bases, and 4 bases lay outside the gene matches. CDR1 and CDR2 from the germline V gene are KGHSH and LQKENI. The CDR3 protein is CASSRSGSGETQYF. The CDR3 bases are TGTGCCAGCTCACGTAGCGGGAGCGGAGAGACCCAGTACTTC.

This clonotype was counted many times. The chain combines TRBV6-5 with TRBJ2-3; a weak D match, TRBD2 (5 bases). There are 14 residues in the CDR3. Between the trimmed V and J ends, which lost 0 bases and 6 bases, there was a span of 10 bases. CDR1 and CDR2 (germline): MNHEY, SVGAGI. CDR3 in DNA: TGTGCCAGCAGTTACTCCAGGACTGGGGATACGCAGTATTTT. It translates to CASSYSRTGDTQYF.

This sequence joins TRBV7-9 and TRBJ2-7, with D tentatively TRBD1 or TRBD2 (5 bases each). CDR3 length equals 12 residues. The germline V and J ends were trimmed by 5 bases and 7 bases, with 12 bases remaining between them. Germline V gene sequence: CDR1 SEHNR, CDR2 FQNEAQ (reference sequence). CDR3 nucleotide sequence: TGTGCCAGCAGCCTTCCGGGGCGGGAGCAGTACTTC. Translating gives CASSLPGREQYF.

This clonotype has a count of ten or more. This sequence joins TRBV5-5 and TRBJ2-7; TRBD1 aligns across 7 bases. The CDR3 has 14 amino acids. Germline V gene sequence: CDR1 SGHKS, CDR2 YYEKEE (reference sequence). V trimming: 2 bases; J trimming: 6 bases; junction bases outside the gene matches: 8. In DNA, the CDR3 is TGTGCCAGCAGCTTCCGGGACAGTGAGCGCGAGCAGTACTTC. Its protein product is CASSFRDSEREQYF. The full variable domain, its missing parts supplied by reference TRBV5-5 and TRBJ2-7, is DAGVTQSPTHLIKTRGQQVTLRCSPISGHKSVSWYQQVLGQGPQFIFQYYEKEERGRGNFPDRFSARQFPNYSSELNVNALLLGDSALYLCASSFRDSEREQYFGPGTRLTVT.

This clonotype was counted many times. The V and J genes are TRBV6-1 and TRBJ1-1, with 9 bases lining up with TRBD1. Trimming at V came to 8 bases and at J to 4 bases, leaving 20 bases not matched to a gene. The CDR3 is 18 residues long. The germline V gene encodes CDR1 MNHNS and CDR2 SASEGT. CDR3 DNA: TGTGCCAGCTTAACTACAAGGGAATACAGGGGGCGCAGCACTGAAGCTTTCTTT. This encodes CASLTTREYRGRSTEAFF.

This clonotype showed up many times. The gene calls are TRBV12-3 or TRBV12-4 and TRBJ2-2; a weak D match, TRBD1 (5 bases). The CDR3 extends over 15 amino acids. V was trimmed by 7 bases and J by 6 bases, leaving 18 bases between them. CDR3 sequence (DNA): TGTGCCAGCACCCCGCTCTCAGGGTTGGCCGGGGAGCTGTTTTTT. Its protein product is CASTPLSGLAGELFF.

V is TRBV2 and J is TRBJ2-7, with 10 positions matching TRBD1. Germline lookup yields CDR1 SNHLY and CDR2 FYNNEI. The length of the CDR3 is 14 residues. With V trimmed by 7 bases and J by 4 bases, 7 bases remained unmatched. CDR3 nucleotides: TGTGCCAGCACCCGACAGGGGGCTTCATACGAGCAGTACTTC. This sequence encodes CASTRQGASYEQYF.